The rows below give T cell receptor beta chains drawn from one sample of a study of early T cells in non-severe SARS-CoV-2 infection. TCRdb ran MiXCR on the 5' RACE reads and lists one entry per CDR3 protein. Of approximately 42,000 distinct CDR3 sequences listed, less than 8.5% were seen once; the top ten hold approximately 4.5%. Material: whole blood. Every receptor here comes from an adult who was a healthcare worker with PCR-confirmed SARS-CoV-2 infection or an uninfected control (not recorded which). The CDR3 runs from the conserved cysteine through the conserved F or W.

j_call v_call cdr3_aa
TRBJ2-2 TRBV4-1 CASSQDPRTTGELFF
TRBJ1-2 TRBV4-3 CASSQGAANYGYTF
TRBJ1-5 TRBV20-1 CSATVPGRQPQHF
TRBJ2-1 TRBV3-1 CASSQGLLGPYNEQFF
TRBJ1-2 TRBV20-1 CSARTGAIPHGYTF
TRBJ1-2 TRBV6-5 CASREQGSRGYTF
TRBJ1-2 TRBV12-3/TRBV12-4 CASSYVNYGYTF
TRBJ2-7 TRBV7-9 CASSPGSRYEQYF
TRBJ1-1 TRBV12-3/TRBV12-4 CASRKTTVNTEAFF
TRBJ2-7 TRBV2 CASREGINTYEQYF
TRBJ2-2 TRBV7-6 CASSLGRYTGELFF
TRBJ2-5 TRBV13 CASSLEVGPRETQYF
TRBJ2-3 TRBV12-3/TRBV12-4 CASSLALTGSDTQYF
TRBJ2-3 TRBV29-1 CSVELDPVADTQYF
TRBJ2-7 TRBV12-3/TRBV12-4 CASSGQGVLYEQYF
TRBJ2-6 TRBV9 CASSFRRNSGANVLTF
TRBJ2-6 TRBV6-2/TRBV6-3 CASNRGPNSGANVLTF
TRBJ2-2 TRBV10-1 CASSGGTANTGELFF